The 24 T cell receptor beta chains below all came from one sample that was sequenced in a study of response to subunit inactivated influenza vaccine. TCRdb ran MiXCR on the RT-PCR reads and lists one entry per CDR3 protein. Among under 550,000 distinct CDR3 sequences listed, approximately 7.3% were seen once. The material sequenced was PBMCs from blood, taken roughly 24 months after vaccination. The receptor set was obtained from a man between 50 and 69 years old who received an inactivated influenza vaccine.

This rearrangement joins TRBV20-1 to TRBJ2-7, with D possibly TRBD1 on 6 matching bases. CDR1 is DFQATT and CDR2 is SNEGSKA in the germline V gene (reference sequence). The CDR3 length is 15 residues. Trimming pared 4 bases from V and 0 bases from J, leaving 16 bases between. CDR3 sequence reads: CSATTQTGHSYEQYF. The DNA for the CDR3 is TGCAGTGCTACGACCCAGACAGGACACTCCTACGAGCAGTACTTC.

Remarks on this clonotype: This may arise from a read error, as a much more abundant clone is one base away. This chain links TRBV30 with TRBJ2-1, with TRBD1 as a possible D gene (5 bases). The DNA end lines up better with TRBJ2-7; the J call may be wrong. CDR3 length: 14 amino acids. CDR1 is GTSNPN, CDR2 SVGIG, per germline (reference sequence). The DNA of the CDR3 is TGTGCCTGGGGGGTGGGGCTATCCGACAATGAGCAGTACTTC. This sequence encodes CAWGVGLSDNEQYF.

CDR3 in DNA: TGTGCCAGCACCCTAGCGGGGCAAGAGACCCAGTACTTC. Translated, it gives CASTLAGQETQYF. The chain joins TRBV7-9 to TRBJ2-5, with 9 nucleotides matching TRBD2. CDR1 and CDR2 (germline): SEHNR, FQNEAQ (reference sequence). The ends lost 7 bases at V and 2 bases at J; junction bases unmatched: 2. The CDR3 is 13 residues long.

This clonotype has more than one count but fewer than ten. The chain recombines TRBV24-1 with TRBJ2-1; 14 positions match TRBD2. J was trimmed by 8 bases and V by 12 bases; bases with no gene match: 5. The CDR3 length is 13 residues. The V gene's germline CDR1 is KGHDR and CDR2 SFDVKD. The CDR3 here is CAAGTSGSYEQFF. DNA for the CDR3: TGTGCCGCCGGGACTAGCGGGAGTTATGAGCAGTTCTTC.

The rearrangement links TRBV15 to TRBJ2-7, with TRBD2 matching over 9 bases. V lost 4 bases and J lost 2; bases outside the gene matches: 3. The CDR3 sequence is 14 residues long. Per germline, CDR1 LNHNV and CDR2 YYDKDF (reference sequence). The CDR3 nucleotides are TGTGCCACCAGCACTTTAGCGGGGGCCTACGAGCAGTACTTC. Its translation: CATSTLAGAYEQYF.

Only a few counts were recorded for this clonotype. The chain links TRBV3-1 to TRBJ2-7; possible D gene TRBD1, 6 bases. Germline V CDR1 and CDR2: LGHDT, YNNKEL (reference sequence). The CDR3 sequence is 13 residues long. Trimming left V 6 bases short and J 7 bases short, with 16 bases between. In nucleotides, the CDR3 is TGTGCCAGCAGTTCTAGAGGGGGTCGGGAGCAGTACTTC. The encoded protein is CASSSRGGREQYF.

This clonotype has more than one count but fewer than ten. The V and J genes are TRBV5-1 and TRBJ2-1; D is tentatively TRBD1 or TRBD2 (5 bases each). CDR1 and CDR2 from the germline V gene are SGHRS and YFSETQ. This CDR3 has 16 residues. Trimming shortened V by 0 bases and J by 0 bases, and 10 bases separated the two germline ends. The CDR3 reads CASSLGDRSSYNEQFF. CDR3 coding DNA: TGCGCCAGCAGCTTGGGGGACCGAAGCTCCTACAATGAGCAGTTCTTC.

This clonotype was observed at least ten times. The rearrangement joins TRBV12-3 or TRBV12-4 to TRBJ2-2; D call uncertain. The CDR3 has 13 residues. V lost 5 bases and J 2 bases, leaving 6 bases between the germline ends. The CDR3, as DNA: TGTGCCAGCAGTGTTCAAAACACCGGGGAGCTGTTTTTT. It encodes CASSVQNTGELFF.

This chain connects TRBV5-1 to TRBJ2-7, with TRBD1 matching over 8 bases. V shed 5 bases, J shed 3 bases, and the junction held 7 bases outside the gene matches. The CDR3 runs to 14 residues. The germline CDR1 and CDR2 sequences are SGHRS and YFSETQ. The CDR3 nucleotides read TGCGCCAGCAGACGTGGACAGGGCGGCTACGAGCAGTACTTC. It codes for CASRRGQGGYEQYF.

V is TRBV7-2 and J is TRBJ1-3, with 8 nucleotides matching TRBD1. Germline V gene data show CDR1 as SGHTA and CDR2 as FQGNSA. There are 16 residues in the CDR3. The junction had 6 bases not matched to a gene; V was cut back by 1 base and J by 4 bases. CDR3 DNA sequence: TGTGCCAGCAGCTTAGGACCGGACAGGGTCGGAAACACCATATATTTT. Translating gives CASSLGPDRVGNTIYF.

This clonotype occurred a few times. The chain couples TRBV2 to TRBJ2-5; 8 positions match TRBD2. J was trimmed by 6 bases and V by 7 bases; bases with no gene match: 10. The CDR3 is 14 amino acids. Germline V gene lookup returns CDR1 SNHLY and CDR2 FYNNEI. CDR3 residues: CASNLREALKTQYF. The CDR3 DNA sequence: TGTGCCAGCAATTTGCGGGAGGCCCTAAAGACCCAGTACTTC.

This clonotype was counted many times. The genes are TRBV5-1 and TRBJ1-4; D possibly corresponds to TRBD1 (5 bases). This CDR3 is 14 amino acids long. V was shortened by 3 bases and J by 4 bases, with 10 bases between the two germline ends. From germline, CDR1 is SGHRS and CDR2 YFSETQ. The chain's CDR3 is CASSSGRDNEKLFF. The CDR3 coding sequence is TGCGCCAGCAGCTCGGGACGGGATAATGAAAAACTGTTTTTT.

The rearrangement joins TRBV5-6 to TRBJ2-7, with 8 positions matching TRBD1. J gave up 2 bases and V 4 bases, and 8 bases lay outside the gene matches. The CDR3 runs to 15 residues. Germline V CDR1 and CDR2: SGHDT, YYEEEE. CDR3 nucleotide sequence: TGTGCCAGCAGCGGCGGACAGGGTTGGGCCTACGAGCAGTACTTC. It is translated as CASSGGQGWAYEQYF.

The genes are TRBV20-1 and TRBJ1-5; no firm D call. The CDR3 sequence is 14 residues long. Germline assignment: CDR1 DFQATT and CDR2 SNEGSKA (reference sequence). With 3 bases removed from V and 4 bases from J, the gap between germline ends came to 13 bases. The CDR3 bases are TGCAGTGCTAGTCTGGGCCCAAGGAATCAGCCCCAGCATTTT. Translating it yields CSASLGPRNQPQHF.

The V gene is TRBV20-1, the J gene TRBJ1-2; D is uncertain. Germline values: CDR1 DFQATT, CDR2 SNEGSKA (reference sequence). With 3 bases removed from V and 7 bases from J, the gap between germline ends came to 12 bases. This CDR3 comprises 12 residues. Here the CDR3 reads CSARSEGAGYTF. The CDR3 DNA sequence: TGCAGTGCTAGGAGCGAGGGAGCTGGCTACACCTTC.

This clonotype was recorded a few times. The chain is built from TRBV14 and TRBJ2-1; 9 positions match TRBD1. The CDR3 length is 16 residues. Unmatched junction bases numbered 6, after V lost 2 bases and J lost 4 bases. CDR1 is SGHDN and CDR2 is FVKESK in the germline V gene. The CDR3 nucleotides are TGTGCCAGCAGCCAAACCGGACAGGGGACTTACAATGAGCAGTTCTTC. It codes for CASSQTGQGTYNEQFF.

The sample holds many counts of this clonotype. The V and J genes are TRBV12-3 or TRBV12-4 and TRBJ1-1, with TRBD1 matching over 7 bases. CDR3 length: 14 amino acids. Trimming took 1 base from V and 11 from J; bases not matched to a gene: 10. CDR3: CASSLEVQGSGAFF. The CDR3 bases are TGTGCCAGCAGTTTAGAAGTACAGGGGAGTGGTGCTTTCTTT.

The chain carries TRBV20-1 and TRBJ2-7, with 7 positions matching TRBD2. The germline CDR1 and CDR2 sequences are DFQATT and SNEGSKA (reference sequence). CDR3 size: 13 residues. Trimming took 1 base from V and 2 from J; bases not matched to a gene: 2. CDR3 sequence reads: CSARGDYTYEQYF. CDR3 DNA sequence: TGCAGTGCTAGAGGGGACTACACCTACGAGCAGTACTTC.

This clonotype was seen at least ten times. The V call is TRBV5-1, the J call TRBJ2-2; D remains ambiguous. This CDR3 comprises 14 residues. V shed 3 bases and J shed 2 bases, with 8 bases lying between them. From germline, CDR1 is SGHRS and CDR2 YFSETQ. CDR3 coding DNA: TGCGCCAGCAGCTCCACAGCTAACACCGGGGAGCTGTTTTTT. This sequence encodes CASSSTANTGELFF.

This clonotype has more than one count but fewer than ten. The chain's CDR3 is CASSQVVYSNQPQHF. The CDR3 nucleotides are TGCGCCAGCAGCCAAGTTGTGTATAGCAATCAGCCCCAGCATTTT. The genes are TRBV4-3 and TRBJ1-5, with D uncertain. The CDR3 runs to 15 residues. CDR1 is LGHNA, CDR2 YSLEER, per germline. V lost 1 base to trimming and J lost 0 bases, with 7 bases between them.

V gene TRBV25-1 combines with J gene TRBJ1-2; D uncertain. The CDR3 totals 11 residues. The germline CDR1 and CDR2 sequences are MGHDK and SYGVNS. V was cut by 1 base and J by 13 bases, with 10 bases left in between. CDR3 DNA sequence: TGTGCCAGCAGTGAATTGCTCGGTCTCACCTTC. This translates into CASSELLGLTF.

V usage is TRBV12-3 or TRBV12-4 and J usage is TRBJ1-2, with 9 bases aligning to TRBD1. The V and J ends lost 5 bases and 4 bases, in that order; junction bases with no gene match: 5. The CDR3 has 14 amino acids. The CDR3 is CASSRGQGPYGYTF. The CDR3 nucleotides read TGTGCCAGCAGTCGGGGACAGGGCCCCTATGGCTACACCTTC.

The gene calls are TRBV3-1 and TRBJ1-6; D is ambiguous. Germline CDR1 is LGHDT and CDR2 is YNNKEL (reference sequence). Trimming removed 3 bases from V and 9 bases from J, with 15 bases in between. This CDR3 spans 15 amino acids. DNA for the CDR3: TGTGCCAGCAGCCAGAATCGAGGGTTGCGTTCACCCCTCCACTTT. Protein: CASSQNRGLRSPLHF. Using reference TRBV3-1 and TRBJ1-6 for the parts outside the CDR3, the full variable domain is DTAVSQTPKYLVTQMGNDKSIKCEQNLGHDTMYWYKQDSKKFLKIMFSYNNKELIINETVPNRFSPKSPDKAHLNLHINSLELGDSAVYFCASSQNRGLRSPLHFGNGTRLTVT.

The rearrangement joins TRBV3-1 to TRBJ2-1, with 8 bases lining up with TRBD2. V dropped 6 bases and J dropped 5; count of bases not matched to a gene: 18. The germline gives CDR1 LGHDT, CDR2 YNNKEL (reference sequence). This CDR3 comprises 18 residues. CDR3 sequence reads: CASSQFYGAGDLNNEQFF. CDR3 DNA sequence: TGTGCCAGCAGTCAATTCTATGGAGCGGGGGACCTTAACAATGAGCAGTTCTTC.